Reported below is one T cell receptor (beta chain). This clonotype was seen many times. Its recognized antigen is unknown. Base-call qualities are not available, and no considerably larger clone is one nucleotide away. Graves' hyperthyroidism was defined as stable when no progression to ophthalmopathy occurred over 18 months of follow-up. The hyperthyroidism patients were between 18 and 65 years old and newly diagnosed, with a disease duration of less than 2 months. Any patient with an uncontrolled infection, another autoimmune disease, pregnancy or lactation was excluded. Diagnoses relied on clinical symptoms, serum thyroxine and TRAb, thyroid ultrasound and orbital computed tomography. PBMCs were separated from over 9 ml of fresh peripheral blood using Ficoll-Paque density gradient centrifugation. Total RNA was extracted with Trizol reagent, and quality was checked on an Agilent 2100 Bioanalyzer.

TCR beta CDR3 regions were amplified from RNA transcripts. The TCR CDR3 was subjected to a first round of RT-PCR using the HTBI primer set and the Qiagen OneStep RT-PCR kit. The libraries were constructed in a second round of multiplex PCR and then size-selected and purified. The libraries were sequenced on an Illumina HiSeq2000 using paired-end 100 bp reads. The source study handled its data this way. Raw data were processed with SOAPnuke, discarding reads with adapters, uncalled bases, mean Phred below 15, or no exact constant-primer or identifier match. High-quality paired reads were merged using COPE v1.2.5, and each unique nucleotide sequence was defined as a clonotype. MiTCR v1.1 was used to align clonotypes to the IMGT TRBV, TRBD and TRBJ reference segments. Analysis was restricted to V-J combinations with a frequency above 0.0001, which covered roughly 99% of repertoires. The TCS score was defined as the ratio of F50 (clonal expansion) to E x V (chaos), calculated using BLOSUM62-based TCRdist between CDR3 peptides within each V-J. Welch's t-statistics and random forest reduced 500 to 550 V-J features to roughly 13, which were used in a naive Bayes classifier (R e1071). In TCRdb, the public reads were trimmed at Q25 with fastp and aligned with MiXCR, with productive beta chains retained. Each record represents a unique CDR3 protein, reported with the most common genes and DNA among its rows. For this entry, the V and J calls and clone size follow TCRdb and not the study's own pipeline. This sample is represented by about 360,000 distinct CDR3 sequences; roughly 13% of them were singletons. The ten largest clones add up to 9.2% of the sample.

This specimen comes from a study of T cells in Graves' hyperthyroidism and ophthalmopathy (dated by TCRdb to between 2018 and 2020). For the wider study: Peripheral blood was sampled at the time of initial diagnosis, prior to any treatment. To identify distinguishing TCR V-J signatures, a discovery cohort of about a hundred patients was used, comprising 43 with Graves' ophthalmopathy and about 59 with stable Graves' hyperthyroidism. Whether ophthalmopathy could be predicted prospectively was tested in an independent validation cohort made up of roughly 19 hyperthyroidism patients plus 17 patients who later progressed to ophthalmopathy. The 85 to 100 discovery patients were divided at random into training and test sets in a 7:3 ratio. In addition, the study compared T-cell repertoires in thyroid tissue and in blood from roughly six Graves' hyperthyroidism patients. After blood sampling, hyperthyroidism patients were treated with methimazole at a starting dose of 30 mg daily, and ophthalmopathy patients were treated with high-dose intravenous methylprednisolone. TCR Vbeta CDR3 sequencing of 120 to 150 peripheral blood samples (more than 40 ophthalmopathy, 75 hyperthyroidism and around 17 progressor patients) is reported in the paper.

Broader findings and caveats from the paper: In validation, the model predicted progression to ophthalmopathy a median of roughly 6.5 months before onset, with about 71% sensitivity and 72.22% specificity. A 13 V-J signature model separated ophthalmopathy from stable hyperthyroidism, with around 88% sensitivity and 81.08% specificity in cross-validation and 80%/75% in testing. Sample size was not statistically predetermined, and blinding of investigators to group allocation was not performed. Blood samples also contained most of the expanded thyroid clonotypes (frequency above 0.001), which suggests that blood repertoires may reflect thyroid immune responses.

The CDR3, cysteine through phenylalanine, is 15 amino acids long. Kept here is only the CDR3 DNA, which spans 45 bases and is read in frame from base 1. CDR1 is given as SGHTS and CDR2 as YDEGEE, both from the germline V gene. The junction carries 19 bases between V and J, which are trimmed by 4 bases and 6 bases respectively. The TCR comes from a woman in her late teens or twenties with Graves' hyperthyroidism. The chain was built from TRBV5-8 and TRBJ1-1; matching of 6 bases hints at TRBD1 as the D gene. Input material: blood. The nucleotide sequence is given as TGTGCCAGCAGCACTCGGGGGGCATTAGGCCCTGAAGCTTTCTTT. The translation is CASSTRGALGPEAFF. With all but the CDR3 taken from the reference TRBV5-8 and TRBJ1-1 genes, the full variable domain is: EAGVTQSPTHLIKTRGQQATLRCSPISGHTSVYWYQQALGLGLQFLLWYDEGEERNRGNFPPRFSGRQFPNYSSELNVNALELEDSALYLCASSTRGALGPEAFFGQGTRLTVV.